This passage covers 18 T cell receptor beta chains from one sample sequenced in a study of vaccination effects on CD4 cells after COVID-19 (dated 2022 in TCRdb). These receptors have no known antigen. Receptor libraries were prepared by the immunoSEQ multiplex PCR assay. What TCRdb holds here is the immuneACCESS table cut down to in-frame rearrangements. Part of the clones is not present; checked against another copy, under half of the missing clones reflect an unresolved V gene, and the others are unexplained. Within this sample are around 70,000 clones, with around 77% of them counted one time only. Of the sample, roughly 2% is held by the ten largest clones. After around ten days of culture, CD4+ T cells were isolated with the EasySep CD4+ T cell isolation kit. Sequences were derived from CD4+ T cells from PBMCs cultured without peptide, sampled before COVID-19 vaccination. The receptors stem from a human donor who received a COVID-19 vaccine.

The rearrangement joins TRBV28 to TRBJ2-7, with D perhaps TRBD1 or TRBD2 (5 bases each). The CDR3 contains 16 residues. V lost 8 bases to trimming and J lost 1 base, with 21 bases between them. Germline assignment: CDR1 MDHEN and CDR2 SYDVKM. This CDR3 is CASPPTRDEGSYEQYV. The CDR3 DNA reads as TGTGCCAGCCCTCCTACCCGGGACGAGGGATCCTACGAGCAGTACGTC.

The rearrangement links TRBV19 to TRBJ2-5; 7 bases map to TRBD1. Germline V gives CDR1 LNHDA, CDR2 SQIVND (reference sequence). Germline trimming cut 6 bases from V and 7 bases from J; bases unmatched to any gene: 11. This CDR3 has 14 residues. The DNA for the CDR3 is TGTGCCAGTAGAAAAAATGACAGGGCAGGGACCCAGTACTTC. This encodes CASRKNDRAGTQYF. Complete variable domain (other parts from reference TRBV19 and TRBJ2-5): DGGITQSPKYLFRKEGQNVTLSCEQNLNHDAMYWYRQDPGQGLRLIYYSQIVNDFQKGDIAEGYSVSREKKESFPLTVTSAQKNPTAFYLCASRKNDRAGTQYFGPGTRLLVL.

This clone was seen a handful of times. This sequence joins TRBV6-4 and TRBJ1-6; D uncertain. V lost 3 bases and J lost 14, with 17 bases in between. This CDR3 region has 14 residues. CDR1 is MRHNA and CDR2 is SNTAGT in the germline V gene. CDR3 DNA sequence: TGTGCCAGCAGTGAGGTTCGGGGTGGTAGAACCCTCCACTTT. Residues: CASSEVRGGRTLHF.

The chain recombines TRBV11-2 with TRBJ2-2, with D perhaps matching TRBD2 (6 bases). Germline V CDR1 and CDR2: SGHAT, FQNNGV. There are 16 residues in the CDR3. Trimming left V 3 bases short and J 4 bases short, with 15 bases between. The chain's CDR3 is CASSFKPRGITGELFF. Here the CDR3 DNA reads TGTGCCAGCAGCTTTAAACCCCGGGGGATCACCGGGGAGCTGTTTTTT.

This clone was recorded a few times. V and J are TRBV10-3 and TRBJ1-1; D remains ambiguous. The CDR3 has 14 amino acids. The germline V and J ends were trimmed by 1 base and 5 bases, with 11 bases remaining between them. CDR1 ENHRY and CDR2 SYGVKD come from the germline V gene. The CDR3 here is CAISEYSPQTEAFF. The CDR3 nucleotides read TGTGCCATCAGTGAGTACAGTCCCCAAACTGAAGCTTTCTTT.

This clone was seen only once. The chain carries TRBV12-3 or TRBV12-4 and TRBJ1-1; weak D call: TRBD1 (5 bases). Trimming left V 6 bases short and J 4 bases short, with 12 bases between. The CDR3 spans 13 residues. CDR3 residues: CASRVPRGTEAFF. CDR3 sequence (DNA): TGTGCCAGCAGAGTCCCGAGGGGCACTGAAGCTTTCTTT.

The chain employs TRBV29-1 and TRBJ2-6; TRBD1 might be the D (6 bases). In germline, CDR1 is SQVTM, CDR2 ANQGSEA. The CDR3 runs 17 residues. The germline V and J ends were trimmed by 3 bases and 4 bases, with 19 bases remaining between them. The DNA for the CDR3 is TGCAGCGTTGAGGGAGAAACAGGGATTTGGGGGGCCAACGTCCTGACTTTC. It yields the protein CSVEGETGIWGANVLTF.

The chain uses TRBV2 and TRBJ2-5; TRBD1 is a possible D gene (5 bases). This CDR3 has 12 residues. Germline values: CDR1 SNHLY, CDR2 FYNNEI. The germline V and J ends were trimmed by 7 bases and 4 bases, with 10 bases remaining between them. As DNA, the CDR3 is TGTGCCAGCAATCTGGGGCTAGAGACCCAGTACTTC. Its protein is CASNLGLETQYF.

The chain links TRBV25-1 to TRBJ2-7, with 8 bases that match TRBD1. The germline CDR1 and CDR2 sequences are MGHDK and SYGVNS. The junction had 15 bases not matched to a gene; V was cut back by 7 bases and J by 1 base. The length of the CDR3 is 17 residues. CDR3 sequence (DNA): TGTGCCAGCAACGGGGGCAGGGGGCGGCTTTCGTCCTACGAGCAGTACGTC. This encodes CASNGGRGRLSSYEQYV.

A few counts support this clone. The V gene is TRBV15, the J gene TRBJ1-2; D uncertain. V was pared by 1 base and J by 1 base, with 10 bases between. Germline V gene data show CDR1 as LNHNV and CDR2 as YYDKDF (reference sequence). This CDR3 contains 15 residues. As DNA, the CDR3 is TGTGCCACCAGCAGAGGGACGAATATTAACTATGGCTACACCTTC. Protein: CATSRGTNINYGYTF. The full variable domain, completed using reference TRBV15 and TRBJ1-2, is DAMVIQNPRYQVTQFGKPVTLSCSQTLNHNVMYWYQQKSSQAPKLLFHYYDKDFNNEADTPDNFQSRRPNTSFCFLDIRSPGLGDTAMYLCATSRGTNINYGYTFGSGTRLTVV.

The CDR3 nucleotides are TGCGCCGATAGGGACAATGAGCAGTTCTTC. Amino acid sequence: CADRDNEQFF. The J gene is TRBJ2-1, the V gene TRBV5-1; D is unresolved. The CDR3 is made up of 10 amino acids. Deletions cut 10 bases from V and 5 bases from J, with 7 bases between. From germline, CDR1 is SGHRS and CDR2 YFSETQ.

The CDR3 DNA is TGTGCCAGCAGTCGAGATGGGGCAGATAATTCACCCCTCCACTTT. Translating gives CASSRDGADNSPLHF. The chain joins TRBV27 to TRBJ1-6, with a tentative D call TRBD1 (5 bases). Germline assignment: CDR1 MNHEY and CDR2 SMNVEV (reference sequence). The CDR3 loop spans 15 amino acids. Trimming pared 5 bases from V and 5 bases from J, leaving 13 bases between.

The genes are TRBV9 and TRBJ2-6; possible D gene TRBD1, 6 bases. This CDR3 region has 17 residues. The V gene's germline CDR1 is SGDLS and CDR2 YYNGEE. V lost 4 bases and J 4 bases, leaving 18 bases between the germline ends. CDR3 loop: CASSTHYTGSGANVLTF. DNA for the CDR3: TGTGCCAGCAGCACCCACTATACAGGGTCCGGGGCCAACGTCCTGACTTTC.

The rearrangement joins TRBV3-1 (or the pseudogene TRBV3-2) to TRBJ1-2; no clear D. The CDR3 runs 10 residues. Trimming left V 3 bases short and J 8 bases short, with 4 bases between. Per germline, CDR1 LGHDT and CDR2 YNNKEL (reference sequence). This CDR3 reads CASSHEGYTF. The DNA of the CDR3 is TGTGCCAGCAGCCATGAAGGCTACACCTTC.

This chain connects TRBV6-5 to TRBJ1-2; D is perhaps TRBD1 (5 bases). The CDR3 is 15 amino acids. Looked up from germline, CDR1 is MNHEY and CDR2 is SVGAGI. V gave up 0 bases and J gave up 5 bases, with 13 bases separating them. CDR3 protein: CASSYSSDGGYGYTF. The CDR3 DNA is TGTGCCAGCAGTTACTCCTCTGATGGGGGGTATGGCTACACCTTC.

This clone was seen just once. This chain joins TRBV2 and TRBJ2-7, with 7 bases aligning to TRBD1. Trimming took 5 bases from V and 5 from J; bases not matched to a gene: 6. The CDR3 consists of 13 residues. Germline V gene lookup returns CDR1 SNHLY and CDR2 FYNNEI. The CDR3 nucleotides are TGTGCCAGCAGTAATTCACAGGGGAACGAGCAGTACGTC. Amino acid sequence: CASSNSQGNEQYV.

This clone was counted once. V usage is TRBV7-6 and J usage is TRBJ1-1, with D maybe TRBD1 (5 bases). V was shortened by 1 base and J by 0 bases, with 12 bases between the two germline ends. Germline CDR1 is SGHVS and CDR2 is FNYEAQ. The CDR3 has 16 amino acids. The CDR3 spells CASSLVGGSLNTEAFF. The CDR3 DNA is TGTGCCAGCAGCTTAGTGGGGGGGTCCCTGAACACTGAAGCTTTCTTT.

The CDR3 sequence: CASNLWTGTGYTDTQYF. In nucleotides, the CDR3 is TGTGCCAGCAACCTCTGGACCGGGACAGGATACACAGATACGCAGTATTTT. This chain joins TRBV28 and TRBJ2-3; TRBD1 agrees at 8 bases. The CDR3 is 17 amino acids. Per the germline V gene, CDR1 is MDHEN and CDR2 is SYDVKM. With 7 bases clipped from V and 2 bases from J, the junction kept 14 bases outside the gene matches. The variable domain in full, with the rest retrieved from reference TRBV28 and TRBJ2-3, is DVKVTQSSRYLVKRTGEKVFLECVQDMDHENMFWYRQDPGLGLRLIYFSYDVKMKEKGDIPEGYSVSREKKERFSLILESASTNQTSMYLCASNLWTGTGYTDTQYFGPGTRLTVL.